The rows below give T cell receptor beta chains drawn from one sample of a study of blood T cell repertoires in COVID-19. Generated by immunoSEQ multiplex PCR, the TCRdb table keeps only in-frame clones and is missing some. The data contain 70,000 or so clones, around 87% of them singletons. Sample: peripheral blood. Receptors originate from a man aged 65-85 years with active COVID-19. Each CDR3 is given with its conserved first and last residue. A D gene is named only where the DNA matches it firmly. A clone size is listed for some rows: how often the clone was seen (once, few, many), or a class if it is expanded.

>TRBV19|-|-|TRBJ2-1
CASSIDRPDEQFF
TGTGCCAGTAGTATAGATCGCCCGGATGAGCAGTTCTTC
>TRBV30|-|-|TRBJ1-2
CAWGRQASRGYTF
TGTGCCTGGGGTCGGCAGGCCAGCCGAGGCTACACCTTC
>TRBV24-1|-|TRBD2|TRBJ2-5
CATSDPSGLAVETQYF
TGTGCCACCAGTGACCCCTCGGGACTAGCTGTGGAGACCCAGTACTTC
>TRBV28|-|-|TRBJ1-1
CASSPHRLNTEAFF
TGTGCCAGCAGCCCCCACAGGCTGAACACTGAAGCTTTCTTT
>TRBV11-2|-|TRBD1|TRBJ1-2
CASSSADRVGGYTF
TGTGCCAGCAGCTCCGCCGACAGGGTGGGAGGCTACACCTTC
>TRBV6-4|-|-|TRBJ2-1
CASSDSPGLTNEQFF
TGTGCCAGCAGTGACTCCCCAGGCCTTACGAATGAGCAGTTCTTC
>TRBV7-9|-|TRBD2|TRBJ2-1
CASSFSLAGENEQFF
TGTGCCAGCAGCTTTTCGCTAGCGGGGGAGAATGAGCAGTTCTTC
>TRBV24-1|-|-|TRBJ2-3
CATSDPGDTQYF
TGTGCCACCAGTGACCCGGGAGATACGCAGTATTTT
>TRBV29-1|-|TRBD2|TRBJ2-1
CSVQTRGDEQFF
TGCAGCGTTCAAACCCGGGGGGATGAGCAGTTCTTC
>TRBV2|-|TRBD1|TRBJ2-7
CATTIDRGRDEQYF
TGTGCCACCACAATCGACAGGGGGCGCGACGAGCAGTACTTC
>TRBV11-2|few|-|TRBJ2-3
CASSLVDFHMADTQYF
TGTGCCAGCAGCTTAGTGGACTTCCACATGGCGGATACGCAGTATTTT
>TRBV30|-|TRBD1|TRBJ2-7
CAPTSRDRGGPHEQYF
TGTGCCCCGACGTCCCGGGACAGGGGTGGGCCCCACGAGCAGTACTTC
>TRBV9|-|TRBD2|TRBJ2-3
CASSTSGLAHGTDTQYF
TGTGCCAGCAGCACCTCGGGACTAGCGCATGGCACAGATACGCAGTATTTT
>TRBV11-2|-|-|TRBJ1-1
CASSTGGLNTEAFF
TGTGCCAGCAGCACGGGGGGCCTGAACACTGAAGCTTTCTTT
>TRBV6-2/TRBV6-3|-|TRBD1|TRBJ2-2
CASSPQGAGELFF
TGTGCCAGCAGCCCCCAGGGGGCGGGGGAGCTGTTTTTT
>TRBV19|-|TRBD1|TRBJ2-7
CASSIDLGGRGYEQYF
TGTGCCAGTAGTATAGATCTCGGCGGCAGGGGGTACGAGCAGTACTTC
>TRBV28|-|-|TRBJ2-3
CASSSEVDTQYF
TGTGCCAGCAGTTCCGAGGTGGATACGCAGTATTTT
>TRBV19|-|-|TRBJ2-7
CASSNGPLEQYF
TGTGCCAGTAGTAATGGCCCCCTCGAGCAGTACTTC
>TRBV6-2/TRBV6-3|-|TRBD1|TRBJ2-5
CASSPGWTGYQETQYF
TGTGCCAGCAGTCCAGGTTGGACAGGGTACCAAGAGACCCAGTACTTC
>TRBV9|-|-|TRBJ2-2
CASSVGGGPYTGELFF
TGTGCCAGCAGCGTAGGGGGCGGACCCTACACCGGGGAGCTGTTTTTT
>TRBV30|-|-|TRBJ1-2
CAWSVPSGEPLYGYTF
TGTGCCTGGAGTGTCCCCTCCGGGGAGCCCCTCTATGGCTACACCTTC
>TRBV5-6|-|TRBD2|TRBJ2-1
CASSLDGLAGGQQFF
TGTGCCAGCAGCTTGGACGGACTAGCGGGAGGGCAGCAGTTCTTC
>TRBV7-6|-|-|TRBJ2-7
CASSLGRDTSSYEQYF
TGTGCCAGCAGCTTAGGACGGGACACCTCTTCCTACGAGCAGTACTTC
>TRBV9|-|-|TRBJ2-2
CASSPEQGRTGELFF
TGTGCCAGCAGCCCAGAGCAGGGCCGGACCGGGGAGCTGTTTTTT
>TRBV29-1|-|-|TRBJ1-2
CSVEDGGAYGYTF
TGCAGCGTTGAAGATGGGGGGGCCTATGGCTACACCTTC
>TRBV19|once|-|TRBJ2-7
CASSIGRRGEQYF
TGTGCCAGTAGTATTGGTCGTCGGGGCGAGCAGTACTTC
>TRBV7-9|-|-|TRBJ1-2
CASSPGPNYGYTF
TGTGCCAGCAGCCCAGGCCCTAACTATGGCTACACCTTC
>TRBV2|-|TRBD2|TRBJ2-1
CATTGGTSGRWGPGNEQFF
TGTGCCACCACGGGGGGGACTAGCGGGAGGTGGGGCCCGGGCAATGAGCAGTTCTTC
>TRBV7-9|-|-|TRBJ1-2
CASSLGGEAYGYTF
TGTGCCAGCAGCTTAGGGGGGGAGGCCTATGGCTACACCTTC
>TRBV27|-|TRBD2|TRBJ2-1
CATQRASGSASPSYNEQFF
TGTGCCACCCAACGGGCTAGCGGGAGTGCGAGCCCCTCCTACAATGAGCAGTTCTTC
>TRBV28|once|-|TRBJ1-1
CASTIWGGEGTEAFF
TGTGCCAGCACCATCTGGGGGGGCGAAGGCACTGAAGCTTTCTTT
>TRBV6-5|-|-|TRBJ1-2
CASRPSPDGGGYTF
TGTGCCAGCAGGCCGAGTCCGGACGGAGGGGGCTACACCTTC
>TRBV2|once|-|TRBJ1-1
CASIQGWRGTEAFF
TGTGCCAGCATCCAAGGGTGGCGGGGCACTGAAGCTTTCTTT
>TRBV30|-|TRBD2|TRBJ2-7
CAWSRGGGYEQYF
TGTGCCTGGAGCCGAGGCGGGGGGTACGAGCAGTACTTC
>TRBV18|-|TRBD2|TRBJ2-1
CASSPSGREGEQFF
TGTGCCAGCTCACCTAGCGGGAGGGAGGGTGAGCAGTTCTTC
>TRBV30|-|-|TRBJ1-2
CAWSVGQTYGYTF
TGTGCCTGGAGTGTTGGGCAGACGTATGGCTACACCTTC
>TRBV5-4|-|-|TRBJ2-3
CASSRGTDTQYF
TGTGCCAGCAGCCGCGGGACAGATACGCAGTATTTT
>TRBV18|-|TRBD1|TRBJ2-7
CASSPDRGLSEQYF
TGTGCCAGCTCACCGGACAGGGGGCTCTCGGAGCAGTACTTC
>TRBV6-5|-|TRBD1|TRBJ2-7
CASSARDRGYYEQYF
TGTGCCAGCAGCGCCCGGGACAGGGGGTACTACGAGCAGTACTTC
>TRBV3-1/TRBV3-2|-|TRBD2|TRBJ2-2
CASSQGGGRAGELFF
TGTGCCAGCAGCCAAGGCGGGGGGCGAGCCGGGGAGCTGTTTTTT
>TRBV27|-|TRBD2|TRBJ2-5
CASSSRWGLAGEVGETQYF
TGTGCCAGCAGTTCCCGGTGGGGGCTAGCGGGAGAGGTTGGGGAGACCCAGTACTTC
>TRBV5-1|-|-|TRBJ2-7
CASSLGAFPGAYEQYF
TGCGCCAGCAGCTTGGGGGCGTTCCCAGGGGCCTACGAGCAGTACTTC
>TRBV29-1|once|TRBD1|TRBJ1-5
CSVVEGASGQPQHF
TGCAGCGTTGTGGAGGGGGCGTCGGGTCAGCCCCAGCATTTT
>TRBV19|-|TRBD1|TRBJ2-7
CASSIGQGALTYEQYF
TGTGCCAGTAGTATCGGACAGGGGGCCTTAACCTACGAGCAGTACTTC
>TRBV19|few|TRBD2|TRBJ2-1
CASSIGASGSLFGSYNEQFF
TGTGCCAGTAGTATTGGGGCTAGCGGGAGTCTCTTTGGGTCCTACAATGAGCAGTTCTTC
>TRBV18|-|-|TRBJ1-3
CASSPGRGNTIYF
TGTGCCAGCTCACCTGGCAGGGGAAACACCATATATTTT
>TRBV3-1/TRBV3-2|-|-|TRBJ2-2
CASSPWGGRIGELFF
TGTGCCAGCAGCCCCTGGGGGGGGCGGATCGGGGAGCTGTTTTTT
>TRBV7-9|-|TRBD2|TRBJ2-7
CASSPQAGAYEQYF
TGTGCCAGCAGCCCCCAAGCGGGAGCTTACGAGCAGTACTTC
>TRBV30|-|TRBD1|TRBJ1-2
CAWSVQGPYGYTF
TGTGCCTGGAGTGTACAGGGGCCGTATGGCTACACCTTC
>TRBV19|once|-|TRBJ1-5
CASSIVKGQGGGNQPQHF
TGTGCCAGTAGTATAGTTAAAGGGCAGGGCGGGGGCAATCAGCCCCAGCATTTT